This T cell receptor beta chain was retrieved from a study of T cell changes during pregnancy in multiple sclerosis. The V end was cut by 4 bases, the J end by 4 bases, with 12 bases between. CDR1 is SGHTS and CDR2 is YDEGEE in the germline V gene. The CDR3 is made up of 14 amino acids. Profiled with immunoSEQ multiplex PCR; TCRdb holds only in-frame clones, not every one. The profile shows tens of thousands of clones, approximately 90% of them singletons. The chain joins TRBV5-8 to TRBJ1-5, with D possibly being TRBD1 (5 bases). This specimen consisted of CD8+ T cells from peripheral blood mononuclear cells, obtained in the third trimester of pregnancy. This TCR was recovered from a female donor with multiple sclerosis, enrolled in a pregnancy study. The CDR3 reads CASSLDSQNQPQHF. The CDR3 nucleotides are TGTGCCAGCAGCCTAGACAGTCAGAATCAGCCCCAGCATTTT.